A selection of T cell receptor beta chains follows, all from one sample in a study of T cell responses to AZD1222 COVID-19 vaccine. Here immunoSEQ multiplex PCR was the method, and the copy in TCRdb shows in-frame clones only, minus some. This sample has 130,000 or so clones; 84% occur once, and the top ten carry about 28%. The sample here was peripheral blood, taken 28 days after the second AZD1222 dose. These receptors all stem from an adult who received the AZD1222 COVID-19 vaccine. Both conserved end residues are part of each CDR3. Each record gives: D gene, V gene, clone size, J gene, CDR3 protein, CDR3 DNA. A D gene is named only where the DNA matches it firmly. The size entry is marked missing in some rows and otherwise reads once, few, many or a size class.

d_call: NA
v_call: TRBV6-5
clone_size: NA
j_call: TRBJ1-1
cdr3_aa: CASSSRGAGSTEAFF
cdr3_nt: TGTGCCAGCAGTTCCCGGGGTGCGGGGAGTACTGAAGCTTTCTTT

d_call: NA
v_call: TRBV19
clone_size: once
j_call: TRBJ1-5
cdr3_aa: CASSAQGRGYQPQHF
cdr3_nt: TGTGCCAGTAGTGCACAGGGCAGGGGTTATCAGCCCCAGCATTTT

d_call: NA
v_call: TRBV19
clone_size: NA
j_call: TRBJ2-2
cdr3_aa: CASSIQGWTGELFF
cdr3_nt: TGTGCCAGTAGTATACAGGGGTGGACCGGGGAGCTGTTTTTT

d_call: NA
v_call: TRBV4-1
clone_size: NA
j_call: TRBJ1-2
cdr3_aa: CASSQDPTGFYGYTF
cdr3_nt: TGCGCCAGCAGCCAAGACCCTACAGGGTTCTATGGCTACACCTTC

d_call: NA
v_call: TRBV6-5
clone_size: few
j_call: TRBJ1-2
cdr3_aa: CASSLEDGYTF
cdr3_nt: TGTGCCAGCAGTCTGGAAGATGGCTACACCTTC

d_call: NA
v_call: TRBV5-1
clone_size: NA
j_call: TRBJ1-2
cdr3_aa: CASSYGGDYGYTF
cdr3_nt: TGCGCCAGCAGCTATGGTGGGGACTATGGCTACACCTTC

d_call: NA
v_call: TRBV18
clone_size: NA
j_call: TRBJ2-7
cdr3_aa: CASSPGSPAYEQYF
cdr3_nt: TGTGCCAGCTCACCCGGGTCGCCGGCCTACGAGCAGTACTTC

d_call: NA
v_call: TRBV6-2/TRBV6-3
clone_size: NA
j_call: TRBJ1-1
cdr3_aa: CASSYSRALSEAFF
cdr3_nt: TGTGCCAGCAGTTACTCGAGGGCGCTCAGTGAAGCTTTCTTT

d_call: NA
v_call: TRBV9
clone_size: NA
j_call: TRBJ2-5
cdr3_aa: CASSPLYQETQYF
cdr3_nt: TGTGCCAGCAGTCCCCTTTACCAAGAGACCCAGTACTTC

d_call: TRBD1
v_call: TRBV28
clone_size: NA
j_call: TRBJ1-1
cdr3_aa: CASIKPGQGENTEAFF
cdr3_nt: TGTGCCAGCATCAAACCGGGACAGGGGGAGAACACTGAAGCTTTCTTT

d_call: TRBD2
v_call: TRBV28
clone_size: NA
j_call: TRBJ2-3
cdr3_aa: CASSLAGSLMITDTQYF
cdr3_nt: TGTGCCAGCAGTCTAGCGGGGTCGTTGATGATCACAGATACGCAGTATTTT

d_call: TRBD1
v_call: TRBV7-3
clone_size: NA
j_call: TRBJ1-2
cdr3_aa: CASSARQGAIGYTF
cdr3_nt: TGTGCCAGCAGCGCCCGACAGGGGGCGATCGGCTACACCTTC

d_call: TRBD1
v_call: TRBV6-5
clone_size: NA
j_call: TRBJ1-4
cdr3_aa: CASSLSWTGDEKLFF
cdr3_nt: TGTGCCAGCAGTCTTAGTTGGACAGGGGACGAAAAACTGTTTTTT

d_call: TRBD2
v_call: TRBV9
clone_size: NA
j_call: TRBJ2-5
cdr3_aa: CASSPGASGGIQETQYF
cdr3_nt: TGTGCCAGCAGCCCAGGCGCTAGCGGGGGCATCCAAGAGACCCAGTACTTC

d_call: NA
v_call: TRBV6-5
clone_size: NA
j_call: TRBJ1-5
cdr3_aa: CASRVGNQPQHF
cdr3_nt: TGTGCCAGCCGGGTGGGGAATCAGCCCCAGCATTTT

d_call: TRBD2
v_call: TRBV5-1
clone_size: NA
j_call: TRBJ2-2
cdr3_aa: CASSHTSGGRSGELFF
cdr3_nt: TGCGCCAGCAGCCATACTAGCGGGGGGCGGTCCGGGGAGCTGTTTTTT

d_call: TRBD1
v_call: TRBV7-2
clone_size: NA
j_call: TRBJ2-1
cdr3_aa: CASSFRDSNEQFF
cdr3_nt: TGTGCCAGCAGCTTCCGGGACAGCAATGAGCAGTTCTTC

d_call: TRBD1
v_call: TRBV13
clone_size: NA
j_call: TRBJ1-1
cdr3_aa: CASRDQGASTEAFF
cdr3_nt: TGTGCCAGCAGAGACCAGGGGGCTAGCACTGAAGCTTTCTTT

d_call: NA
v_call: TRBV15
clone_size: NA
j_call: TRBJ1-5
cdr3_aa: CATRWEGVGQPQHF
cdr3_nt: TGTGCCACACGTTGGGAAGGAGTGGGTCAGCCCCAGCATTTT

d_call: NA
v_call: TRBV21-1
clone_size: NA
j_call: TRBJ1-2
cdr3_aa: CASSKGRRGQTDYGYTF
cdr3_nt: TGTGCCAGCAGCAAAGGGAGGAGAGGACAGACCGACTATGGCTACACCTTC

d_call: NA
v_call: TRBV6-4
clone_size: NA
j_call: TRBJ1-1
cdr3_aa: CASSKDSLVDTEAFF
cdr3_nt: TGTGCCAGCAGTAAAGATAGTCTGGTGGACACTGAAGCTTTCTTT

d_call: TRBD1
v_call: TRBV19
clone_size: few
j_call: TRBJ2-7
cdr3_aa: CASSRQGANEQYF
cdr3_nt: TGTGCCAGTAGTCGACAGGGAGCCAACGAGCAGTACTTC

d_call: TRBD2
v_call: TRBV5-1
clone_size: NA
j_call: TRBJ2-1
cdr3_aa: CASSLEQVAGGHNEQFF
cdr3_nt: TGCGCCAGCAGCTTGGAGCAGGTAGCGGGGGGCCACAATGAGCAGTTCTTC

d_call: NA
v_call: TRBV5-1
clone_size: NA
j_call: TRBJ2-3
cdr3_aa: CASSFGLGGDTQYF
cdr3_nt: TGCGCCAGCAGCTTCGGCCTTGGGGGGGATACGCAGTATTTT

d_call: NA
v_call: TRBV19
clone_size: NA
j_call: TRBJ1-5
cdr3_aa: CASRTNSNQPQHF
cdr3_nt: TGTGCCAGTAGGACCAATAGCAATCAGCCCCAGCATTTT

d_call: TRBD1
v_call: TRBV7-2
clone_size: NA
j_call: TRBJ1-6
cdr3_aa: CASSLGQGGSPLHF
cdr3_nt: TGTGCCAGCAGCTTAGGACAGGGGGGATCACCCCTCCACTTT

d_call: NA
v_call: TRBV7-8
clone_size: NA
j_call: TRBJ2-6
cdr3_aa: CASSHRSSGANVLTF
cdr3_nt: TGTGCCAGCAGCCATAGAAGCTCTGGGGCCAACGTCCTGACTTTC

d_call: NA
v_call: TRBV28
clone_size: NA
j_call: TRBJ1-2
cdr3_aa: CASTGAGYYGYTF
cdr3_nt: TGTGCCAGCACCGGGGCGGGATACTATGGCTACACCTTC

d_call: TRBD2
v_call: TRBV4-2
clone_size: NA
j_call: TRBJ2-7
cdr3_aa: CASAGGGGSYEQYF
cdr3_nt: TGTGCCAGCGCGGGGGGGGGTGGCTCCTACGAGCAGTACTTC

d_call: NA
v_call: TRBV12-3/TRBV12-4
clone_size: NA
j_call: TRBJ2-2
cdr3_aa: CAVSRGGELFF
cdr3_nt: TGTGCCGTAAGCCGTGGCGGGGAGCTGTTTTTT

d_call: TRBD1
v_call: TRBV9
clone_size: NA
j_call: TRBJ1-6
cdr3_aa: CASSVGQGAPDSPLHF
cdr3_nt: TGTGCCAGCAGCGTGGGACAGGGGGCGCCGGATTCACCCCTCCACTTT

d_call: NA
v_call: TRBV7-2
clone_size: NA
j_call: TRBJ2-1
cdr3_aa: CASSPRGHGEQFF
cdr3_nt: TGTGCCAGCAGCCCGAGGGGTCATGGTGAGCAGTTCTTC

d_call: TRBD1
v_call: TRBV7-8
clone_size: NA
j_call: TRBJ1-2
cdr3_aa: CASSLGGTGYNYGYTF
cdr3_nt: TGTGCCAGCAGCTTAGGGGGGACAGGGTACAACTATGGCTACACCTTC

d_call: NA
v_call: TRBV7-2
clone_size: once
j_call: TRBJ1-5
cdr3_aa: CASSLDPGKTQHF
cdr3_nt: TGTGCCAGCAGCTTAGATCCAGGGAAAACCCAGCATTTT

d_call: NA
v_call: TRBV3-1/TRBV3-2
clone_size: NA
j_call: TRBJ2-7
cdr3_aa: CASSSGAGFYEQYF
cdr3_nt: TGTGCCAGCAGCTCAGGGGCAGGGTTCTACGAGCAGTACTTC

d_call: NA
v_call: TRBV10-3
clone_size: NA
j_call: TRBJ1-1
cdr3_aa: CAISGRGGNTEAFF
cdr3_nt: TGTGCCATCAGTGGAAGGGGTGGGAACACTGAAGCTTTCTTT